The sequence of this T cell receptor (beta chain) was determined in a study of T cell changes during pregnancy in multiple sclerosis. Using immunoSEQ multiplex PCR, the repertoire was profiled, and TCRdb retains in-frame clones only, with some absent. The profile shows 84,000 or so clones, approximately 94% of them singletons. Sequencing used peripheral blood, obtained in the third trimester of pregnancy. The sequence was obtained from a female donor with multiple sclerosis, enrolled in a pregnancy study.

The CDR3 sequence: CASSQGDSRPGNEQFF. The CDR3 bases are TGCGCCAGCAGCCAGGGGGACTCCAGGCCGGGCAATGAGCAGTTCTTC. The chain carries TRBV4-3 and TRBJ2-1; TRBD2 is a possible D gene (6 bases). Germline V gives CDR1 LGHNA, CDR2 YSLEER. With 3 bases removed from V and 6 bases from J, the gap between germline ends came to 18 bases. The CDR3 runs to 16 residues.